The rows below give T cell receptor beta chains drawn from one sample of a study of PD-1 blockade in mismatch repair-deficient tumors. Clones were sequenced by immunoSEQ multiplex PCR, and TCRdb holds only the in-frame ones, with some missing. The table has 100,000 to 150,000 clones, roughly 86% seen once. Sequenced material: peripheral blood, taken 44 weeks after starting pembrolizumab. All receptors come from an adult with mismatch repair-deficient cancer. CDR3s include the opening cysteine and the closing phenylalanine or tryptophan. Each record gives: J gene, V gene, clone size, CDR3 protein. Only part of the rows carry a size: once, few, many, or a class if the clone is expanded.

J gene: TRBJ2-5; V gene: TRBV7-2; clone size: NA; CDR3 protein: CASRGTGGWETQYF
J gene: TRBJ2-5; V gene: TRBV9; clone size: NA; CDR3 protein: CASSGMVAGETQYF
J gene: TRBJ2-2; V gene: TRBV6-1; clone size: few; CDR3 protein: CASSRTSGSEGELFF
J gene: TRBJ2-2; V gene: TRBV7-2; clone size: NA; CDR3 protein: CATGGLNANTGELFF
J gene: TRBJ2-7; V gene: TRBV4-1; clone size: once; CDR3 protein: CASSQVQGAYEQYF
J gene: TRBJ2-4; V gene: TRBV21-1; clone size: NA; CDR3 protein: CASSKHEKGRRNIQYF
J gene: TRBJ2-3; V gene: TRBV11-2; clone size: NA; CDR3 protein: CASSAGTGYPDTQYF
J gene: TRBJ2-5; V gene: TRBV6-5; clone size: NA; CDR3 protein: CASSPVGTAQETQYF
J gene: TRBJ1-2; V gene: TRBV5-5; clone size: NA; CDR3 protein: CASSFKGSVYGYTF
J gene: TRBJ2-5; V gene: TRBV10-3; clone size: many; CDR3 protein: CAISDGLDQETQYF
J gene: TRBJ2-3; V gene: TRBV14; clone size: NA; CDR3 protein: CASSLSDTQYF
J gene: TRBJ1-3; V gene: TRBV10-3; clone size: NA; CDR3 protein: CAISTSSGNTIYF
J gene: TRBJ1-4; V gene: TRBV6-5; clone size: NA; CDR3 protein: CASSRAEKLFF
J gene: TRBJ2-7; V gene: TRBV6-5; clone size: NA; CDR3 protein: CASSYSGTGSYEQYF
J gene: TRBJ1-2; V gene: TRBV6-5; clone size: NA; CDR3 protein: CASSYSAPNYGYTF
J gene: TRBJ1-5; V gene: TRBV30; clone size: few; CDR3 protein: CAWSSPNMNQPQHF
J gene: TRBJ2-1; V gene: TRBV9; clone size: once; CDR3 protein: CASSVVSSGRNEQFF
J gene: TRBJ1-5; V gene: TRBV28; clone size: NA; CDR3 protein: CASRERTTGSNQPQHF
J gene: TRBJ2-1; V gene: TRBV4-3; clone size: few; CDR3 protein: CASSQRTSGSGVDEQFF
J gene: TRBJ1-2; V gene: TRBV4-1; clone size: NA; CDR3 protein: CASSQGANCTF
J gene: TRBJ2-7; V gene: TRBV21-1; clone size: NA; CDR3 protein: CASSTQKGQELYEQYF
J gene: TRBJ2-1; V gene: TRBV29-1; clone size: NA; CDR3 protein: CSVTTSGKYNEQFF
J gene: TRBJ1-1; V gene: TRBV13; clone size: NA; CDR3 protein: CASSGRQGLITEAFF
J gene: TRBJ1-4; V gene: TRBV19; clone size: NA; CDR3 protein: CASSINAHLANEKLFF
J gene: TRBJ2-3; V gene: TRBV6-6; clone size: NA; CDR3 protein: CASSYGFGYTDTQYF
J gene: TRBJ2-2; V gene: TRBV7-9; clone size: NA; CDR3 protein: CASSEHRTGELFF
J gene: TRBJ1-5; V gene: TRBV7-2; clone size: NA; CDR3 protein: CASSLGRGKDQPQHF
J gene: TRBJ2-7; V gene: TRBV10-3; clone size: NA; CDR3 protein: CAIKAVGVHEQYF
J gene: TRBJ2-1; V gene: TRBV7-3; clone size: few; CDR3 protein: CASSLAGPSSYNEQFF
J gene: TRBJ2-7; V gene: TRBV7-8; clone size: NA; CDR3 protein: CASSLGSQLTGRNYEQYF
J gene: TRBJ2-3; V gene: TRBV30; clone size: NA; CDR3 protein: CAWSSDLAQYF
J gene: TRBJ2-7; V gene: TRBV2; clone size: NA; CDR3 protein: CASSWTLPYEQYF
J gene: TRBJ2-5; V gene: TRBV5-1; clone size: NA; CDR3 protein: CASSLGVAGGETQYF
J gene: TRBJ2-7; V gene: TRBV19; clone size: once; CDR3 protein: CASSMVGTGRNEQYF
J gene: TRBJ2-7; V gene: TRBV10-3; clone size: NA; CDR3 protein: CAIKRGLGQSYEQYF
J gene: TRBJ2-2; V gene: TRBV4-3; clone size: NA; CDR3 protein: CASSQGQNTGELFF
J gene: TRBJ2-1; V gene: TRBV4-1; clone size: NA; CDR3 protein: CASSQEAASSYNEQFF
J gene: TRBJ1-2; V gene: TRBV10-3; clone size: NA; CDR3 protein: CAIEPAGGGYGYTF
J gene: TRBJ2-1; V gene: TRBV6-5; clone size: NA; CDR3 protein: CASNSLAGEFNEQFF
J gene: TRBJ2-2; V gene: TRBV4-3; clone size: once; CDR3 protein: CASSRYWTSGTGELFF
J gene: TRBJ1-5; V gene: TRBV6-1; clone size: once; CDR3 protein: CASSEAAGSSNQPQHF
J gene: TRBJ1-2; V gene: TRBV4-2; clone size: NA; CDR3 protein: CASSQGRGPNYGYTF
J gene: TRBJ2-7; V gene: TRBV28; clone size: NA; CDR3 protein: CASSFSLSSGSYEQYF
J gene: TRBJ2-1; V gene: TRBV9; clone size: NA; CDR3 protein: CASSVGGLGNEQFF
J gene: TRBJ1-3; V gene: TRBV10-3; clone size: NA; CDR3 protein: CAIRDSGGARGNTIYF
J gene: TRBJ2-3; V gene: TRBV6-5; clone size: once; CDR3 protein: CASSYSYGSDTQYF
J gene: TRBJ2-4; V gene: TRBV27; clone size: NA; CDR3 protein: CASSLWASGRRTEKNIQYF
J gene: TRBJ2-5; V gene: TRBV29-1; clone size: NA; CDR3 protein: CSVATGGETQYF
J gene: TRBJ1-1; V gene: TRBV4-1; clone size: NA; CDR3 protein: CASSPWDTNTEAFF
J gene: TRBJ1-4; V gene: TRBV4-3; clone size: NA; CDR3 protein: CASSQAGNSPEKLFF
J gene: TRBJ2-7; V gene: TRBV11-2; clone size: NA; CDR3 protein: CASSLIPGPEQYF
J gene: TRBJ2-2; V gene: TRBV25-1; clone size: NA; CDR3 protein: CASSDVGNTGELFF
J gene: TRBJ2-5; V gene: TRBV15; clone size: NA; CDR3 protein: CATSGSGREETQYF
J gene: TRBJ2-5; V gene: TRBV29-1; clone size: few; CDR3 protein: CSVAEGLFGTQYF
J gene: TRBJ2-7; V gene: TRBV11-2; clone size: NA; CDR3 protein: CASSLGQADYEQYF